This note documents a single T cell receptor beta chain sequence. The sample's treatment: preoperative locoregional IRX-2 cytokine immunotherapy. This phase Ib study tested locoregional IRX-2 cytokine immunotherapy given before surgery. The method was immunoSEQ multiplex PCR; TCRdb's version includes in-frame clones alone and lacks a portion of them. Here the sample spans around 22,000 clones, roughly 90% being singletons. The CDR3 consists of 14 residues. Germline V CDR1 and CDR2: MNHEY, SMNVEV (reference sequence). Deletions cut 5 bases from V and 3 bases from J, with 10 bases between. The data were obtained in a study of preoperative IRX-2 immunotherapy in early breast cancer.

This TCR derives from a human donor with breast cancer. This chain joins TRBV27 and TRBJ2-2; a possible D gene is TRBD1 (5 bases). The sequencing used tumor tissue, collected after IRX-2 immunotherapy. CDR3 coding DNA: TGTGCCAGCAGTCCCAGGGTTTACACCGGGGAGCTGTTTTTT. Protein product: CASSPRVYTGELFF.